This entry describes one T cell receptor (beta chain). This sample is part of a study of T cell changes during pregnancy in multiple sclerosis. V was pared by 0 bases and J by 3 bases, with 18 bases between. The CDR3 consists of 18 residues. Germline CDR1 is LNHNV and CDR2 is YYDKDF (reference sequence). Libraries were prepared by immunoSEQ multiplex PCR; TCRdb keeps only in-frame clonotypes and omits some of them. Altogether 65,000 or so clones are present, about 90% being singletons, with the ten largest covering about 2%. Material: peripheral blood, obtained in the second trimester of pregnancy. V gene TRBV15 combines with J gene TRBJ1-5; perhaps TRBD1 as D (6 bases). The TCR was taken from a female donor in good health, enrolled as a control in a pregnancy study. DNA of the CDR3: TGTGCCACCAGCAGAGATTTGCGTCCGGCAGGGGTCAATCAGCCCCAGCATTTT. It yields the protein CATSRDLRPAGVNQPQHF.